Described below is a single TCR beta chain sequence and its context. Its antigen is as yet unknown. The time point here: blood 4 weeks post-SBRT, at nephrectomy. Treatment reported: 15 Gy SBRT to primary tumor, nephrectomy 4 weeks later. Clones were read by immunoSEQ multiplex PCR, and TCRdb kept only the in-frame ones, dropping some. The sample has 60,000 to 75,000 clones, about 74% seen once. The data stem from a study of radiation and T cells in renal cell carcinoma. Study-wide results and caveats: Without pretreatment biopsies, baseline tumor clonotype presence was undetermined.

This specimen was blood, taken from a patient whose treatment included radiotherapy and nephrectomy. The TCR originated in a man aged 55 to 70 with renal cell carcinoma.

CDR3 region: CASSVDPTGKTEAFF. CDR3 nucleotide sequence: TGTGCCAGCAGCGTAGACCCTACAGGGAAAACTGAAGCTTTCTTT. This rearrangement joins TRBV9 to TRBJ1-1; D may be TRBD1 (6 bases). The CDR3 is 15 amino acids. CDR1 SGDLS and CDR2 YYNGEE come from the germline V gene. Trimming removed 0 bases at V and 5 bases at J, with 14 bases between. Full variable domain (missing parts from reference TRBV9 and TRBJ1-1): DSGVTQTPKHLITATGQRVTLRCSPRSGDLSVYWYQQSLDQGLQFLIQYYNGEERAKGNILERFSAQQFPDLHSELNLSSLELGDSALYFCASSVDPTGKTEAFFGQGTRLTVV.